This record looks at one T cell receptor beta chain sequence and its context. This entry is derived from a study of human CD4 T cells and Enterobacteriaceae. The CDR3 has 16 residues. The V gene lost 0 bases and the J gene lost 3 bases, with 12 bases spanning the gap. The germline CDR1 and CDR2 sequences are SGHVS and FNYEAQ. Assay used: immunoSEQ multiplex PCR; TCRdb lists only in-frame clones, some missing. The sample contains about 25,000 clones, roughly 80% of which appear only once. Sorting took every CD4+ cell except CD45RA+CCR7+CD95- naive cells, reaching over 98% purity. CD8+, CD14+, CD16+, CD56+, CD19+ and CD25-bright cells were excluded before sorting.

The TCR originated in a human donor in good health. Sequencing was performed on memory CD4+ T cells from blood. J is TRBJ1-5 and V is TRBV7-6, with a weak D call TRBD1 (5 bases). This CDR3 reads CASSLAPAGTNQPQHF. CDR3 DNA: TGTGCCAGCAGCTTAGCGCCTGCAGGGACCAATCAGCCCCAGCATTTT. Filled out from reference TRBV7-6 and TRBJ1-5, the complete variable domain reads GAGVSQSPRYKVTKRGQDVALRCDPISGHVSLYWYRQALGQGPEFLTYFNYEAQQDKSGLPNDRFSAERPEGSISTLTIQRTEQRDSAMYRCASSLAPAGTNQPQHFGDGTRLSIL.